Below, 25 T cell receptor beta chains from the same sample are listed, as sequenced in a study of graft-versus-host responses after intestinal transplantation. These TCRs are of unknown antigen specificity. Clones were sequenced by immunoSEQ multiplex PCR, and TCRdb holds only the in-frame ones, with some missing. The table has fewer than 120,000 clones, over 85% seen once; the top ten hold around 0.49%. This sample comprised unstimulated CD8+ T cells sorted from spleen or lymph node cells, obtained before intestinal transplant. Receptors originate from a human donor who received an intestinal transplant.

CDR3: CASSQEESVRLAGIYEQYF. CDR3 in DNA: TGCGCCAGCAGCCAAGAGGAGTCCGTAAGACTAGCGGGAATCTACGAGCAGTACTTC. The chain joins TRBV4-1 to TRBJ2-7; TRBD2 aligns across 11 bases. After removal of 0 bases from V and 3 bases from J, the junction contained 13 bases not matched to a gene. Germline loops: CDR1 MGHRA, CDR2 YSYEKL. The CDR3 has 19 residues.

The chain is built from TRBV19 and TRBJ2-3; D not resolved. The V gene lost 7 bases and the J gene lost 6 bases, with 17 bases spanning the gap. The CDR3 is 14 residues long. Germline loops: CDR1 LNHDA, CDR2 SQIVND (reference sequence). The CDR3 coding sequence is TGTGCCAGTACCCCTCCCTGGGCCCAGGATACGCAGTATTTT. It translates to CASTPPWAQDTQYF.

This chain links TRBV5-6 with TRBJ2-7; D possibly uses TRBD1 or TRBD2 (5 bases each). This CDR3 has 15 residues. The germline V gene has CDR1 SGHDT and CDR2 YYEEEE. Trimming removed 3 bases at V and 4 bases at J, with 17 bases between. The CDR3 loop reads CASSSVVGETYEQYF. The CDR3 DNA reads TGTGCCAGCAGCTCCGTCGTGGGGGAGACGTACGAGCAGTACTTC. The full variable domain, its missing parts supplied by reference TRBV5-6 and TRBJ2-7, is DAGVTQSPTHLIKTRGQQVTLRCSPKSGHDTVSWYQQALGQGPQFIFQYYEEEERQRGNFPDRFSGHQFPNYSSELNVNALLLGDSALYLCASSSVVGETYEQYFGPGTRLTVT.

The rearrangement links TRBV28 to TRBJ2-1, with no clear D. This CDR3 contains 15 residues. Looked up from germline, CDR1 is MDHEN and CDR2 is SYDVKM. V was trimmed by 3 bases and J by 0 bases, leaving 9 bases between them. CDR3: CASSFPESSYNEQFF. In DNA, the CDR3 is TGTGCCAGCAGTTTTCCGGAAAGCTCCTACAATGAGCAGTTCTTC.

The rearrangement joins TRBV6-6 to TRBJ2-5; D remains unclear. The CDR3 runs to 12 residues. The germline V and J ends were trimmed by 4 bases and 5 bases, with 8 bases remaining between them. In germline, CDR1 is MNHNY, CDR2 SVGAGI (reference sequence). In nucleotides, the CDR3 is TGTGCCAGCAGTTGGGTTGGGGAGACCCAGTACTTC. The encoded protein is CASSWVGETQYF.

The chain links TRBV7-9 to TRBJ1-1, with D perhaps matching TRBD1 (5 bases). This CDR3 is 15 amino acids long. Germline V gene lookup returns CDR1 SEHNR and CDR2 FQNEAQ (reference sequence). V lost 4 bases and J 4 bases, leaving 16 bases between the germline ends. CDR3 DNA sequence: TGTGCCAGCAGCTCCCTAGGGGCAGGGAGCACTGAAGCTTTCTTT. Encoded protein: CASSSLGAGSTEAFF.

The chain has TRBV5-6 and TRBJ2-2; 11 positions match TRBD2. Germline CDR1 and CDR2: SGHDT and YYEEEE. CDR3 length: 16 residues. The trim removed 4 bases at V and 4 bases at J, leaving 6 bases unmatched. CDR3: CASSHGTSGLTGELFF. CDR3 DNA sequence: TGTGCCAGCAGCCACGGGACTAGCGGACTCACCGGGGAGCTGTTTTTT.

On this clone: The same CDR3 also results from other DNA sequences found in this sample. The chain couples TRBV27 to TRBJ2-7, with 13 bases lining up with TRBD2. The CDR3 contains 14 residues. V lost 6 bases, J lost 1 base, and 0 bases stayed unmatched. CDR1 and CDR2 (germline): MNHEY, SMNVEV (reference sequence). The CDR3 loop reads CASRGLAGSYEQYF. The CDR3 nucleotides are TGTGCCAGCAGGGGACTAGCGGGATCCTACGAGCAGTACTTC.

The CDR3 sequence: CASSLETLQTYEQYF. The CDR3 nucleotides read TGTGCCAGCAGCTTAGAGACACTCCAAACCTACGAGCAGTACTTC. The chain combines TRBV7-9 with TRBJ2-7; no clear D gene. Germline loops: CDR1 SEHNR, CDR2 FQNEAQ (reference sequence). Trimming cost V 1 base and J 2 bases, with 12 bases left between them. The CDR3 extends over 15 amino acids.

The chain uses TRBV28 and TRBJ2-5; weak D call: TRBD2 (5 bases). The DNA end is more similar to TRBJ2-7, so the J call may be wrong. This CDR3 is built from 12 residues. CDR1 is MDHEN and CDR2 is SYDVKM in the germline V gene. CDR3 in amino acids: CASRGAGLEQYF. The CDR3 DNA reads as TGTGCCAGCAGGGGCGCGGGTCTCGAGCAGTACTTC.

The chain uses TRBV5-1 and TRBJ1-2, with TRBD1 matching over 8 bases. The germline gives CDR1 SGHRS, CDR2 YFSETQ. The V and J ends lost 3 bases and 6 bases, in that order; junction bases with no gene match: 4. The length of the CDR3 is 13 residues. CDR3 residues: CASSSDRGHGYTF. The CDR3 nucleotides are TGCGCCAGCAGCTCCGACAGGGGCCATGGCTACACCTTC. Together with reference TRBV5-1 and TRBJ1-2, the CDR3 gives the full variable domain: KAGVTQTPRYLIKTRGQQVTLSCSPISGHRSVSWYQQTPGQGLQFLFEYFSETQRNKGNFPGRFSGRQFSNSRSEMNVSTLELGDSALYLCASSSDRGHGYTFGSGTRLTVV.

The J gene is TRBJ2-1, the V gene TRBV28; 8 nucleotides agree with TRBD2. Germline loops: CDR1 MDHEN, CDR2 SYDVKM. J gave up 6 bases and V 6 bases, and 10 bases lay outside the gene matches. The CDR3 has 15 amino acids. The CDR3 DNA sequence: TGTGCCAGCAGCGTGGGACTAGGATGGAGCAATGAGCAGTTCTTC. Amino acid sequence: CASSVGLGWSNEQFF.

The chain links TRBV19 to TRBJ2-2; no clear D. Germline assignment: CDR1 LNHDA and CDR2 SQIVND (reference sequence). Trimming took off 3 bases at V and 5 bases at J, with 7 bases between the two ends. This CDR3 has 13 residues. CDR3 loop: CASSMQGTGELFF. The CDR3 DNA reads as TGTGCCAGTAGTATGCAAGGAACCGGGGAGCTGTTTTTT. The full variable domain, its missing parts supplied by reference TRBV19 and TRBJ2-2, is DGGITQSPKYLFRKEGQNVTLSCEQNLNHDAMYWYRQDPGQGLRLIYYSQIVNDFQKGDIAEGYSVSREKKESFPLTVTSAQKNPTAFYLCASSMQGTGELFFGEGSRLTVL.

The chain is built from TRBV5-1 and TRBJ2-7, with D unresolved. The CDR3 extends over 13 amino acids. Germline CDR1 is SGHRS and CDR2 is YFSETQ. V shed 4 bases and J shed 2 bases, with 10 bases lying between them. Here the CDR3 DNA reads TGCGCCAGCAGCCTACGACGGACCTACGAGCAGTACTTC. As protein: CASSLRRTYEQYF.

The chain links TRBV27 to TRBJ2-5, with 9 nucleotides matching TRBD2. V trimming: 6 bases; J trimming: 4 bases; junction bases outside the gene matches: 24. This CDR3 contains 20 residues. From germline, CDR1 is MNHEY and CDR2 SMNVEV (reference sequence). This CDR3 reads CASSPRPGGQRGDMRETQYF. CDR3 in DNA: TGTGCCAGCAGCCCCAGGCCGGGTGGCCAGCGGGGGGATATGCGAGAGACCCAGTACTTC.

V usage is TRBV7-9 and J usage is TRBJ2-1; possibly TRBD1 or TRBD2 for D (6 bases each). Trimming removed 2 bases from V and 2 bases from J, with 13 bases in between. Germline assignment: CDR1 SEHNR and CDR2 FQNEAQ (reference sequence). The CDR3 spans 16 residues. The CDR3 nucleotides are TGTGCCAGCAGCTTATTTTCGGGGGCTGCCTACAATGAGCAGTTCTTC. Translated, it gives CASSLFSGAAYNEQFF.

The V and J genes are TRBV27 and TRBJ1-5, with D possibly matching TRBD1 (6 bases). The CDR3 loop spans 15 amino acids. The V gene's germline CDR1 is MNHEY and CDR2 SMNVEV (reference sequence). Trimming stripped 2 bases from V and 4 bases from J, with 12 bases between. The CDR3: CASSLRLQGNQPQHF. CDR3 DNA sequence: TGTGCCAGCAGTTTAAGGCTTCAGGGGAATCAGCCCCAGCATTTT.

V is TRBV2 and J is TRBJ2-3, with TRBD2 matching 12 bases. The V and J ends lost 3 bases and 3 bases, in that order; junction bases with no gene match: 7. The CDR3 is 17 amino acids. Germline-derived CDR1 and CDR2 are SNHLY and FYNNEI. CDR3 bases: TGTGCCAGCAGTGACCAACCTAGCGGGAGGGTAACAGATACGCAGTATTTT. It translates to CASSDQPSGRVTDTQYF.

The chain couples TRBV6-1 to TRBJ2-7, with a possible D match to TRBD1 (6 bases). With 6 bases removed from V and 5 bases from J, the gap between germline ends came to 14 bases. The CDR3 length is 13 residues. Germline lookup yields CDR1 MNHNS and CDR2 SASEGT. CDR3 loop: CASRDLGTNEQYF. The CDR3 DNA reads TGTGCCAGCAGAGACCTAGGGACAAACGAGCAGTACTTC.

This chain joins TRBV7-8 and TRBJ2-3; TRBD2 agrees at 7 bases. CDR3 size: 16 residues. V shed 4 bases, J shed 1 base, and the junction held 8 bases outside the gene matches. Per the germline V gene, CDR1 is SGHVS and CDR2 is FQNEAQ. CDR3 in amino acids: CASSWRPSGRTDTQYF. The CDR3 DNA sequence: TGTGCCAGCAGCTGGAGACCTAGCGGCCGCACAGATACGCAGTATTTT.

Here the CDR3 reads CASSLAGGWNEQFF. The DNA for the CDR3 is TGTGCCAGCAGTTTGGCGGGAGGATGGAATGAGCAGTTCTTC. The V gene is TRBV6-5, the J gene TRBJ2-1, with 8 bases aligning to TRBD2. This CDR3 comprises 14 residues. Trimming at V came to 4 bases and at J to 7 bases, leaving 6 bases not matched to a gene. The germline CDR1 and CDR2 sequences are MNHEY and SVGAGI.

V gene TRBV7-8 combines with J gene TRBJ1-2, with a weak D call TRBD1 (5 bases). V was cut by 5 bases and J by 6 bases, with 13 bases left in between. CDR1 SGHVS and CDR2 FQNEAQ come from the germline V gene. The CDR3 has 13 residues. DNA of the CDR3: TGTGCCAGCAGCCCGGAGGGACGGGATGGCTACACCTTC. Protein sequence: CASSPEGRDGYTF.

This chain connects TRBV27 to TRBJ1-2; D is undetermined. V lost 5 bases to trimming and J lost 4 bases, with 8 bases between them. CDR3 size: 12 residues. Per the germline V gene, CDR1 is MNHEY and CDR2 is SMNVEV (reference sequence). As DNA, the CDR3 is TGTGCCAGCAGTGCGACTCCCTATGGCTACACCTTC. This translates into CASSATPYGYTF.

J is TRBJ2-4 and V is TRBV9; 9 nucleotides align to TRBD1. V was clipped by 5 bases and J by 6 bases; unmatched bases: 12. Per the germline V gene, CDR1 is SGDLS and CDR2 is YYNGEE. The CDR3 length is 16 residues. As DNA, the CDR3 is TGTGCCAGCAGTCCCCCGACAGGGGGATTGAGAAACATTCAGTACTTC. Its protein is CASSPPTGGLRNIQYF.

This clone has only one observation. This sequence joins TRBV11-2 and TRBJ2-7; no clear D gene. The germline CDR1 and CDR2 sequences are SGHAT and FQNNGV. The CDR3 covers 12 residues. Trimming stripped 4 bases from V and 4 bases from J, with 8 bases between. The CDR3 region is CASSSTDYEQYF. DNA of the CDR3: TGTGCCAGCAGCTCGACGGATTACGAGCAGTACTTC.